Described below is a single T cell receptor beta chain sequence and its context. Its antigen is undetermined. The CDR3 runs 13 residues. In germline, CDR1 is SGHRS, CDR2 YFSETQ. Trimming took 7 bases from V and 4 from J, leaving 14 bases between them. The data were taken from a study of OX40 agonist ivuxolimab in advanced cancers. As for the study in general: Earlier treatment with anti-PD-1, anti-PD-L1 or anti-CTLA-4 was permitted, and less than 50% had received some. Findings of the study overall: Expanded clones were, on average, more numerous among CD8+ T cells than CD4+.

Autoimmune disease history or systemic immunosuppression led to patients being barred. Blood was sampled at baseline, cycle 4 day 1, and cycle 7 day 1. Sequenced by immunoSEQ multiplex PCR; TCRdb stores in-frame clones only, minus some. The sample lists tens of thousands of clones; roughly 89% were seen once. Specimen: CD4+ or CD8+ T cells sorted from blood, collected in a trial of the OX40 agonist ivuxolimab. The clonotype originates from an adult with an advanced solid tumor such as melanoma, head and neck, liver or kidney cancer. The chain joins TRBV5-1 to TRBJ2-5; D is perhaps TRBD1 (8 bases). CDR3 in DNA: TGCGCCAGCCGAACAGGGGGGGCAGAGACCCAGTACTTC. Protein: CASRTGGAETQYF.